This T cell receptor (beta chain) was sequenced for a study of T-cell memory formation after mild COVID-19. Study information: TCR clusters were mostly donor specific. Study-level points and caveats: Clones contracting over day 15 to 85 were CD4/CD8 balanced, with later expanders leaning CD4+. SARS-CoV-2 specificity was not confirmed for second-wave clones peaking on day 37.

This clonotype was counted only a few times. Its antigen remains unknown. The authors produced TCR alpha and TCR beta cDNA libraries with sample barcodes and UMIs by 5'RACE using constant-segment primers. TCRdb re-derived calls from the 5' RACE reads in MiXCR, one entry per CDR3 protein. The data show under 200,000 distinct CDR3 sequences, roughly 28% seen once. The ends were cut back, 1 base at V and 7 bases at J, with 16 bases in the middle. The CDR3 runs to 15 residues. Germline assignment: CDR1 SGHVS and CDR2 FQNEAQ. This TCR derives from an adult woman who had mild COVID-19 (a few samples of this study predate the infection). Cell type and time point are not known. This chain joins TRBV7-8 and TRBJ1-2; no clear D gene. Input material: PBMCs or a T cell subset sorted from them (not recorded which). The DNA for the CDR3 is TGTGCCAGCAGCTTAGAGAGGGCAACGGTCTCTGGCTACACCTTC. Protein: CASSLERATVSGYTF.